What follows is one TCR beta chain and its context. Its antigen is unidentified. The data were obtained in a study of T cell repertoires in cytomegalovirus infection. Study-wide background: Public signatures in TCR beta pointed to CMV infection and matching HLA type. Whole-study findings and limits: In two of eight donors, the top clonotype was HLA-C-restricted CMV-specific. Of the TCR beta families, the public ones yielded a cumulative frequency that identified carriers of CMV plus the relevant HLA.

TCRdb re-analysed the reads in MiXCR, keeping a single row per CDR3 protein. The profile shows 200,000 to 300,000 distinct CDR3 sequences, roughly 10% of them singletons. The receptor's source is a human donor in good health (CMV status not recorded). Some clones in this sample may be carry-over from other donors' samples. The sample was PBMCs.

The CDR3 coding sequence is TGTGCCAGCAGCTCCGCCCGGGTAGCGGGAGGGCGGGAGCAAGAGACCCAGTACTTC. The encoded protein is CASSSARVAGGREQETQYF. V usage is TRBV7-8 and J usage is TRBJ2-5, with 11 bases aligning to TRBD2. The CDR3 runs 19 residues. Germline CDR1 reads SGHVS; CDR2 reads FQNEAQ. The trim removed 4 bases at V and 2 bases at J, leaving 15 bases unmatched.